Shown below are 10 T cell receptor beta chains from a single sample sequenced in a study of spatial heterogeneity in lung cancer. Time point described: sample taken at primary tumor resection. Whole RNA, which was extracted from tumor, nontumor lung tissue or frozen PBMC, was sequenced without any cell sorting. One entry per CDR3 protein, called by TCRdb with MiXCR from the 5' RACE reads. The sample consists of 82,000 or so distinct CDR3 sequences, 10% to 15% of them appearing once. The starting material was PBMCs, obtained at surgery. The receptors were sampled from a male donor with early-stage non-small cell lung cancer.

This clonotype has just a few counts. The chain's CDR3 is CASSELASTDTQYF. The CDR3 DNA follows: TGTGCCAGCAGTGAATTGGCTAGCACAGATACGCAGTATTTT. The V and J genes are TRBV6-1 and TRBJ2-3; D unresolved. The germline CDR1 and CDR2 sequences are MNHNS and SASEGT. This CDR3 has 14 residues. The V and J ends lost 2 bases and 0 bases respectively, with 6 bases between them.

This clonotype was found a few times. The V and J genes are TRBV15 and TRBJ2-3; 10 nucleotides match TRBD1. Germline-derived CDR1 and CDR2 are LNHNV and YYDKDF (reference sequence). V lost 3 bases, J lost 2 bases, and 5 bases stayed unmatched. CDR3 length equals 16 residues. CDR3 protein: CATSRGTGATTDTQYF. DNA of the CDR3: TGTGCCACCAGCAGGGGGACAGGGGCTACCACAGATACGCAGTATTTT.

The V gene is TRBV20-1, the J gene TRBJ2-5; D gene unclear. Germline assignment: CDR1 DFQATT and CDR2 SNEGSKA (reference sequence). The CDR3 has 12 amino acids. The V end was cut by 3 bases, the J end by 2 bases, with 7 bases between. The CDR3 nucleotides read TGCAGTGCTAGGTGGCAGCAAGAGACCCAGTACTTC. Translated: CSARWQQETQYF.

This clonotype showed up just a few times. The V call is TRBV7-9, the J call TRBJ2-7; D unclear. The CDR3 is 13 residues long. CDR1 is SEHNR and CDR2 is FQNEAQ in the germline V gene (reference sequence). V lost 8 bases and J 4 bases, leaving 15 bases between the germline ends. The CDR3 DNA is TGTGCCAGCGGATGGGGATCGACTTACGAGCAGTACTTC. Amino acid sequence: CASGWGSTYEQYF.

The chain recombines TRBV4-1 with TRBJ1-1, with a weak D call TRBD1 (6 bases). Trimming removed 2 bases from V and 5 bases from J, with 12 bases in between. Germline CDR1 is MGHRA and CDR2 is YSYEKL. The CDR3 covers 14 residues. CDR3 in DNA: TGCGCCAGCAGCCAAACAGGGACGGGTACTGAAGCTTTCTTT. Amino acid sequence: CASSQTGTGTEAFF.

The chain couples TRBV28 to TRBJ1-3; possibly TRBD1 for D (5 bases). V was shortened by 11 bases and J by 6 bases, with 14 bases between the two germline ends. CDR1 is MDHEN and CDR2 is SYDVKM in the germline V gene. The CDR3 is 12 residues long. In DNA, the CDR3 is TGTGCCGCTCGAGGGGAAGTAAACACCATATATTTT. Encoded protein: CAARGEVNTIYF.

In this sample, this clonotype turned up many times. The CDR3 sequence: CASSLTGGGNTEAFF. The CDR3 nucleotides are TGTGCCAGCAGCTTAACAGGGGGGGGTAACACTGAAGCTTTCTTT. The genes are TRBV7-3 and TRBJ1-1, with D perhaps matching TRBD1 (6 bases). Germline V gives CDR1 SGHTA, CDR2 FQGTGA. CDR3 length: 15 amino acids. V was pared by 0 bases and J by 2 bases, with 10 bases between.

At least ten counts were recorded for this clonotype. The V gene is TRBV20-1, the J gene TRBJ1-2, with TRBD1 identical over 7 bases. The CDR3 totals 16 residues. J lost 4 bases, V lost 3 bases, and 14 bases had no gene match. CDR1 and CDR2 from the germline V gene are DFQATT and SNEGSKA (reference sequence). The CDR3 is CSASLDESAGGYGYTF. The CDR3 nucleotides read TGCAGTGCTAGCCTAGATGAGTCTGCAGGGGGCTATGGCTACACCTTC.

This clonotype was seen at least ten times. The rearrangement joins TRBV3-1 to TRBJ2-1; D remains unclear. The CDR3 is 12 amino acids. Germline loops: CDR1 LGHDT, CDR2 YNNKEL (reference sequence). V was cut by 1 base and J by 7 bases, with 5 bases left in between. Here the CDR3 DNA reads TGTGCCAGCAGCCAAGCCGGAAATGAGCAGTTCTTC. It codes for CASSQAGNEQFF.

This clonotype was seen only a few times. The chain carries TRBV18 and TRBJ1-1; 8 bases line up with TRBD1. After removal of 4 bases from V and 0 bases from J, the junction contained 7 bases not matched to a gene. Germline loops: CDR1 KGHSH, CDR2 LQKENI. This CDR3 has 16 amino acids. CDR3 nucleotide sequence: TGTGCCAGCTCACTACAACCGGGACAGGTGAACACTGAAGCTTTCTTT. It specifies CASSLQPGQVNTEAFF.